This TCR beta chain was retrieved from a study of CD8 T cells in ankylosing spondylitis. Study findings and constraints: The clones that were linked to disease were reported to be significantly enriched in matched synovial fluid samples from ankylosing spondylitis patients. CD8+ cells made up the disease-linked clones, which were relatively rare in peripheral blood. Several highly homologous variants made up a TCR beta motif, and this motif appeared characteristic of ankylosing spondylitis blood.

Turning to this clonotype: What it recognizes is unknown.

Quantitative barcoded 5'-RACE was used to prepare TCR beta libraries. Each CDR3 protein gets one entry after TCRdb re-called the 5' RACE reads with MiXCR. The profile covers about 450,000 distinct CDR3 sequences, with 25% to 30% appearing a single time and roughly 0.9% taken by the ten largest. Trimming removed 3 bases at V and 3 bases at J, with 8 bases between. CDR3 length: 13 residues. Germline lookup yields CDR1 MGHRA and CDR2 YSYEKL. V gene TRBV4-1 combines with J gene TRBJ1-1; D not certain. Sequenced: blood, either unsorted or a sorted T cell fraction (not recorded which). The clonotype originates from a male donor with ankylosing spondylitis. The CDR3 DNA is TGCGCCAGCAGCCACCTCCGGGACACTGAAGCTTTCTTT. This translates into CASSHLRDTEAFF.